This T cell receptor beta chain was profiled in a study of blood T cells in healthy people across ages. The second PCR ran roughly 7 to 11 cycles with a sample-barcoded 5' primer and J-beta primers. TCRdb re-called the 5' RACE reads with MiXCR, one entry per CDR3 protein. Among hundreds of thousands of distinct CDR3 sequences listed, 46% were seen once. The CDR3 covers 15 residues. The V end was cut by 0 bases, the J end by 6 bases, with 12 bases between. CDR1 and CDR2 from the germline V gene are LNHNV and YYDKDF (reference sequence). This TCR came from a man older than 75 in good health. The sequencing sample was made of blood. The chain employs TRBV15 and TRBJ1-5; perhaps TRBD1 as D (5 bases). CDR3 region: CATSRETAGGQPQHF. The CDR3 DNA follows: TGTGCCACCAGCAGAGAAACGGCTGGGGGTCAGCCCCAGCATTTT. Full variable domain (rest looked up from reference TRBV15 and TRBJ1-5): DAMVIQNPRYQVTQFGKPVTLSCSQTLNHNVMYWYQQKSSQAPKLLFHYYDKDFNNEADTPDNFQSRRPNTSFCFLDIRSPGLGDTAMYLCATSRETAGGQPQHFGDGTRLSIL.